Below, one TCR beta chain is given with its context. It lacks a known antigen. There are no base qualities to consult, and no much larger clone falls within one base. CDR1 and CDR2 were assigned from the germline V gene (reference sequence) as LNHDA and SQIVND. The CDR3 numbers 14 residues from cysteine through phenylalanine. Only the CDR3 DNA stays, 42 bases, in frame from base 1. V sheds 6 bases and J sheds 2 bases, leaving 13 bases between their ends. This sample is part of a study of blood T cell repertoires in COVID-19 (dated by TCRdb to the early 2020s). About the study as a whole: Samples from collaborators originated in the United States, Italy and Spain and spanned both the acute and convalescent phases of COVID-19. The repertoires were made available in a free public database intended to serve as a resource for research on the immune response to SARS-CoV-2. Where HLA class I and class II types were available, the types were taken from metadata supplied by the sample provider, not from assay-based typing. Sample metadata almost always included a de-identified subject ID, COVID-19 status, age in years and sex. Samples were obtained from the ongoing ImmuneRACE study (first 160 participants) and from 1,200 or so subjects provided by 6 global collaborators. The material from the prospective study consisted of cDNA or gDNA derived from T cells, B-cell-depleted T cells, or PBMCs. Subjects who had been exposed to COVID-19, were actively infected with it, or had recovered from it provided the deeply sampled blood TCRbeta repertoires that made up the dataset. What the work shows at the level of the full study, not this receptor alone: The amount of clinical and demographic metadata varied by source and participant and was provided uncurated.

One collaborating source in Seattle enrolled patients while the patients were actively infected and followed the patients over time throughout the course of disease. Whole blood was collected in K2EDTA tubes by collaborating institutions according to the institutions' own protocols. Collaborator samples were shipped for TCRbeta analysis as frozen whole blood, isolated PBMCs, or DNA extracted from either sample type. TCRbeta CDR3 regions were amplified from genomic DNA using the immunoSEQ Assay, a bias-controlled multiplex PCR. As for the authors' bioinformatics: Nucleated cell counts per sample were estimated from amplification of reference gene primers within the assay. To quantify the absolute abundance of each unique TCRbeta CDR3 rearrangement, sequence reads were collapsed and filtered. For each sample, productive Simpson clonality was calculated as the square root of Simpson's diversity index over productive rearrangements. TCRdb retrieved this table from immuneACCESS and kept in-frame rearrangements only. Not all clones are present; in checked studies, unresolved V genes account for under half, and no reason is known for the remainder. V and J calls and clone size are as listed in that table; D and trimming were resolved from the DNA. The sample data list about 170,000 clones, and roughly 86% of these were observed just once. The ten largest clones add up to under 3% of the sample.

Input material: peripheral blood. The receptor's source is an elderly woman with COVID-19, enrolled during active disease. This chain is built from TRBV19 and TRBJ1-2; TRBD1 could be the D gene, as 5 bases match. The CDR3 protein is CASRGLTANYGYTF. At the DNA level, the sequence is TGTGCCAGTAGAGGCCTGACAGCGAACTATGGCTACACCTTC.